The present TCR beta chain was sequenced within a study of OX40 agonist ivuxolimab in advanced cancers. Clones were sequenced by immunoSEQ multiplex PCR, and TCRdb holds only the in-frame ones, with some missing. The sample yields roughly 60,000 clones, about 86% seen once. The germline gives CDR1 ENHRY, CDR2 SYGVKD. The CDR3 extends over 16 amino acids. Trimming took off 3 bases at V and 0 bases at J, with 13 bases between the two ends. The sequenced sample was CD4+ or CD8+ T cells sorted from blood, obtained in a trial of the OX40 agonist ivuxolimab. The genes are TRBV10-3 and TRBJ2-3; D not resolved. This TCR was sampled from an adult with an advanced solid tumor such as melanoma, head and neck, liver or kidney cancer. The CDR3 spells CAISEKGVASTDTQYF. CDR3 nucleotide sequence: TGTGCCATCAGTGAAAAAGGAGTTGCTAGCACAGATACGCAGTATTTT.